This T cell receptor (beta chain) was recovered during a study of Graves' ophthalmopathy and Graves' hyperthyroidism. Orbital computed tomography, together with clinical symptoms, serum thyroxine, TRAb and thyroid ultrasound, was used for diagnosis. Concerning this clonotype itself: The germline gene is not matched at one end of the junction; a read error may be the cause.

Amplification from RNA transcripts yielded the TCR beta CDR3 regions. HTBI primers served in a first-round RT-PCR, which a second-round multiplex PCR followed. TCRdb recomputed calls from the multiplex PCR reads with MiXCR, one row per CDR3 protein. The sample shows about 590,000 distinct CDR3 sequences, about 35% of them seen only once. CDR1 and CDR2 (germline): SEHNR, FQNEAQ (reference sequence). CDR3 length equals 16 residues. Sequencing was done on a sample of peripheral blood or thyroid tissue (not recorded which). The sequence came from an adult man with Graves' hyperthyroidism. This chain uses TRBV7-9 with TRBJ2-3; tentatively, D is TRBD2 (6 bases). The chain's CDR3 is CASSQVFPGVADTQYF. In nucleotides, the CDR3 is TGCGCCAGCAGCCAAGTATTTCCGGGAGTGGCAGATACGCAGTATTTT.